Below, 8 T cell receptor beta chains from the same sample are listed, as sequenced in a study of cytomegalovirus exposure and HLA in healthy donors. Primers: 60 Vbeta forward and 13 Jbeta reverse. The method was immunoSEQ multiplex PCR; TCRdb's version includes in-frame clones alone and lacks a portion of them. The sample consists of about 180,000 clones, around three quarters of them appearing once. What was sequenced was PBMCs. All receptors derive from a woman aged 25 to 45 in good health and CMV-seropositive.

V gene TRBV9 combines with J gene TRBJ2-2; unclear D gene. The CDR3 runs to 12 residues. Germline V gene data show CDR1 as SGDLS and CDR2 as YYNGEE. Trimming left V 3 bases short and J 7 bases short, with 7 bases between. CDR3 sequence: CASSAQFGELFF. CDR3 bases: TGTGCCAGCAGCGCCCAATTCGGGGAGCTGTTTTTT.

This clone was counted a single time. V usage is TRBV5-1 and J usage is TRBJ2-3; 8 positions match TRBD1. The CDR3 covers 14 residues. Losses at the gene ends were 4 bases for V and 4 bases for J; bases not matched to a gene: 5. Looked up from germline, CDR1 is SGHRS and CDR2 is YFSETQ. CDR3 sequence: CASSGDRGADTQYF. The CDR3 DNA is TGCGCCAGCAGCGGAGACAGGGGTGCAGATACGCAGTATTTT. Full variable domain (outside the CDR3, taken from reference TRBV5-1 and TRBJ2-3): KAGVTQTPRYLIKTRGQQVTLSCSPISGHRSVSWYQQTPGQGLQFLFEYFSETQRNKGNFPGRFSGRQFSNSRSEMNVSTLELGDSALYLCASSGDRGADTQYFGPGTRLTVL.

The rearrangement uses TRBV11-2 and TRBJ2-2, with TRBD1 matching 7 bases. Looked up from germline, CDR1 is SGHAT and CDR2 is FQNNGV. The CDR3 is made up of 15 amino acids. The V segment lost 4 bases and the J segment 1 base; nucleotides outside the gene matches: 3. The CDR3 DNA follows: TGTGCCAGCAGCTCCAGGACAGGGAACACCGGGGAGCTGTTTTTT. As protein: CASSSRTGNTGELFF.

The CDR3 DNA is TGTGCCAGCAGTTTCCGGGACAGCAGCACAGATACGCAGTATTTT. The encoded protein is CASSFRDSSTDTQYF. The V gene is TRBV27, the J gene TRBJ2-3; 7 bases align to TRBD1. The CDR3 totals 15 residues. Trimming cost V 3 bases and J 0 bases; bases outside gene matches: 3. Looked up from germline, CDR1 is MNHEY and CDR2 is SMNVEV (reference sequence).

The genes are TRBV5-1 and TRBJ2-7, with D possibly being TRBD2 (7 bases). Germline CDR1 SGHRS, CDR2 YFSETQ. V lost 4 bases and J lost 2, with 19 bases in between. The CDR3 covers 16 residues. The CDR3 sequence: CASSPGRGARPYEQYF. The CDR3 DNA reads TGCGCCAGCAGCCCCGGACGGGGGGCCCGCCCCTACGAGCAGTACTTC. Complete variable domain (other parts from reference TRBV5-1 and TRBJ2-7): KAGVTQTPRYLIKTRGQQVTLSCSPISGHRSVSWYQQTPGQGLQFLFEYFSETQRNKGNFPGRFSGRQFSNSRSEMNVSTLELGDSALYLCASSPGRGARPYEQYFGPGTRLTVT.

Remarks on this clone: The same CDR3 can be traced to other DNA sequences in this sample. This rearrangement joins TRBV9 to TRBJ1-4, with D maybe TRBD1 (6 bases). Trimming shortened V by 3 bases and J by 8 bases, and 14 bases separated the two germline ends. The CDR3 sequence is 14 residues long. Germline values: CDR1 SGDLS, CDR2 YYNGEE. CDR3 nucleotide sequence: TGTGCCAGCAGCGCGGGACAAGGCAGGGAAAAACTGTTTTTT. This translates into CASSAGQGREKLFF.

This clone was counted only a few times. V gene TRBV11-3 combines with J gene TRBJ1-1; no clear D gene. Germline CDR1 reads SGHNT; CDR2 reads YENEEA. The V and J ends lost 5 bases and 0 bases respectively, with 13 bases between them. CDR3 length equals 15 residues. The CDR3 bases are TGTGCCAGCAGCCATGGACTGGTAATGAACACTGAAGCTTTCTTT. It codes for CASSHGLVMNTEAFF.

The chain employs TRBV11-3 and TRBJ2-1; 13 bases agree with TRBD2. Germline CDR1 reads SGHNT; CDR2 reads YENEEA. The J segment lost 9 bases and the V segment lost 3 bases, leaving 11 bases of the junction unmatched. The CDR3 spans 17 residues. The CDR3 spells CASSFLTTSGGEGEQFF. The CDR3 DNA follows: TGTGCCAGCAGCTTCCTGACTACTAGCGGGGGGGAGGGTGAGCAGTTCTTC.